These T cell receptor beta chains were read from a single sample in a study of blood T cell repertoires in COVID-19. Repertoires were generated with immunoSEQ multiplex PCR, while TCRdb's copy carries only in-frame clones and drops some. The repertoire holds more than 200,000 clones, with around 86% as singletons. Source material: PBMCs or T cells enriched from blood (not recorded which). The source of these receptors is a man aged 25 to 45 in a cohort exposed to, infected with or recovered from COVID-19 (not recorded which). CDR3s include the opening cysteine and the closing phenylalanine or tryptophan. The order of the fields is D gene, V gene, CDR3 protein. The D gene is left open where the match is weak.

D gene: -; V gene: TRBV6-5; CDR3 protein: CASAGIGVNYEQYF
D gene: -; V gene: TRBV28; CDR3 protein: CASLASSTDTQYF
D gene: -; V gene: TRBV3-1/TRBV3-2; CDR3 protein: CASSQENNNEQFF
D gene: TRBD1; V gene: TRBV6-5; CDR3 protein: CASDRGENTEAFF
D gene: -; V gene: TRBV29-1; CDR3 protein: CSVAEGRQPQHF
D gene: TRBD1; V gene: TRBV16; CDR3 protein: CASSQRQGNGYTF
D gene: -; V gene: TRBV5-4; CDR3 protein: CASSQAGGRREQYF
D gene: -; V gene: TRBV29-1; CDR3 protein: CSVPSGGALTF
D gene: TRBD2; V gene: TRBV19; CDR3 protein: CASSTDRGLAGNEQFF
D gene: TRBD2; V gene: TRBV27; CDR3 protein: CASSFMGLAGGGGFNEQFF
D gene: -; V gene: TRBV27; CDR3 protein: CASSLGALLPEYF
D gene: TRBD1; V gene: TRBV9; CDR3 protein: CASSPGGRWNTEAFF
D gene: TRBD2; V gene: TRBV9; CDR3 protein: CASSAGTSGSYEQYF
D gene: -; V gene: TRBV10-3; CDR3 protein: CAISEVRADQPQHF
D gene: TRBD2; V gene: TRBV24-1; CDR3 protein: CATSDLPGGPWNTGELFF
D gene: -; V gene: TRBV6-5; CDR3 protein: CASSYSYTAEEQYF
D gene: TRBD2; V gene: TRBV6-4; CDR3 protein: CASSDAGGTDTQYF
D gene: -; V gene: TRBV5-8; CDR3 protein: CASSLLGTTEAFF
D gene: TRBD2; V gene: TRBV4-2; CDR3 protein: CASSQDHSGSLTGELFF
D gene: TRBD1; V gene: TRBV28; CDR3 protein: CASSNRGSYYEQYF
D gene: -; V gene: TRBV6-2/TRBV6-3; CDR3 protein: CASSYGRGTEAFF
D gene: TRBD1; V gene: TRBV7-9; CDR3 protein: CASSLGTGSYGYTF
D gene: TRBD2; V gene: TRBV2; CDR3 protein: CASRRAGTGRAGEQFF
D gene: -; V gene: TRBV4-1; CDR3 protein: CASSQVGISQDSQYF
D gene: TRBD2; V gene: TRBV11-2; CDR3 protein: CASSFSDPGLALEQFF
D gene: -; V gene: TRBV15; CDR3 protein: CATGLRGETQYF
D gene: TRBD2; V gene: TRBV5-1; CDR3 protein: CASIPTSGTNTGELFF
D gene: -; V gene: TRBV28; CDR3 protein: CASSTKRTAWLGYTF
D gene: -; V gene: TRBV28; CDR3 protein: CASSQPPGSGNTIYF
D gene: -; V gene: TRBV9; CDR3 protein: CASSAGLGMGNIQYF
D gene: -; V gene: TRBV7-9; CDR3 protein: CASSHGRAGWDEQFF
D gene: -; V gene: TRBV20-1; CDR3 protein: CSASRTAANQPQHF
D gene: TRBD2; V gene: TRBV9; CDR3 protein: CASSVEAGVRADTQYF
D gene: TRBD2; V gene: TRBV3-1/TRBV3-2; CDR3 protein: CASSHRTSVAYEQYF
D gene: -; V gene: TRBV29-1; CDR3 protein: CSVEEARGPSYEQYF
D gene: TRBD2; V gene: TRBV7-2; CDR3 protein: CASSASGLAGGPGQETQYF
D gene: -; V gene: TRBV21-1; CDR3 protein: CASSKGDSEQYF
D gene: -; V gene: TRBV24-1; CDR3 protein: CATSDWGPQYF
D gene: -; V gene: TRBV6-1; CDR3 protein: CASGDYQNSPLHF
D gene: TRBD1; V gene: TRBV29-1; CDR3 protein: CSGVDRAWEGEQFF
D gene: -; V gene: TRBV7-8; CDR3 protein: CASSYLDSLYEQYF
D gene: -; V gene: TRBV7-9; CDR3 protein: CASTLRDSVQETQYF
D gene: -; V gene: TRBV27; CDR3 protein: CASSLSSLAGAPNTEAFF
D gene: -; V gene: TRBV2; CDR3 protein: CASSEPASETYNEQFF
D gene: -; V gene: TRBV28; CDR3 protein: CASSWAAWVLYNSPLHF